These 19 T cell receptor beta chains were all obtained from the same sample, sequenced in a study of vaccination and CD4 T cells after COVID-19. The Oncomine TCR Beta short-read assay was what sequenced the DNA obtained from cultured CD4+ T cells. Each CDR3 protein gets one entry after TCRdb re-called the PCR reads with MiXCR. This table holds 20,000 to 25,000 distinct CDR3 sequences, roughly two fifths found once. Their cognate antigens are unknown. The sample's time point: late sampling 161 to 241 days after vaccination in a few convalescent patients. Treatment defined: approximately nine-day PBMC culture with coronavirus spike peptide pools or control peptides (ViraFEST assay). The sequences come from CD4+ T cells from blood, cultured in vitro, collected about 7 months after SARS-CoV-2 vaccination. These receptors came from a human donor who had recovered from COVID-19.

This rearrangement joins TRBV7-2 to TRBJ1-2; D ambiguous. This CDR3 contains 16 residues. Germline V gene data show CDR1 as SGHTA and CDR2 as FQGNSA. The V gene lost 0 bases and the J gene lost 0 bases, with 11 bases spanning the gap. CDR3 bases: TGTGCCAGCAGCTTAGCGCTGGGGAGAGCTAACTATGGCTACACCTTC. It specifies CASSLALGRANYGYTF.

The rearrangement links TRBV5-4 to TRBJ1-2; D might be TRBD1 (6 bases). This CDR3 has 15 amino acids. Trimming shortened V by 6 bases and J by 4 bases, and 19 bases separated the two germline ends. CDR1 SGHNT and CDR2 YYREEE come from the germline V gene (reference sequence). The CDR3 DNA reads TGTGCCAGCACACCGAACCCCGGACAGCCCTATGGCTACACCTTC. Encoded protein: CASTPNPGQPYGYTF. The variable domain in full, with the rest retrieved from reference TRBV5-4 and TRBJ1-2, is ETGVTQSPTHLIKTRGQQVTLRCSSQSGHNTVSWYQQALGQGPQFIFQYYREEENGRGNFPPRFSGLQFPNYSSELNVNALELDDSALYLCASTPNPGQPYGYTFGSGTRLTVV.

This CDR3 reads CASSFTRPSYEQYF. CDR3 nucleotide sequence: TGTGCCAGCAGCTTCACTAGGCCCTCCTACGAGCAGTACTTC. The genes are TRBV7-2 and TRBJ2-7, with D maybe TRBD2 (5 bases). There are 14 residues in the CDR3. Trimming removed 3 bases from V and 0 bases from J, with 9 bases in between. CDR1 and CDR2 from the germline V gene are SGHTA and FQGNSA.

In its sample, this clonotype was seen a few times. V usage is TRBV14 and J usage is TRBJ1-1; 7 bases agree with TRBD1. Germline V gene data show CDR1 as SGHDN and CDR2 as FVKESK. The CDR3 consists of 13 residues. V shed 8 bases and J 2 bases; nucleotides not matched to a gene: 5. As DNA, the CDR3 is TGTGCCAGCGGGGGACAGTATAACACTGAAGCTTTCTTT. Translated: CASGGQYNTEAFF.

This chain joins TRBV5-8 and TRBJ1-5, with D uncertain. V lost 0 bases and J lost 3, with 13 bases in between. Germline V gene data show CDR1 as SGHTS and CDR2 as YDEGEE. The CDR3 has 16 residues. The CDR3 coding sequence is TGTGCCAGCAGCTTGGGGACGGACCATTCCAATCAGCCCCAGCATTTT. This sequence encodes CASSLGTDHSNQPQHF. The full variable domain, with the rest looked up from reference TRBV5-8 and TRBJ1-5, is EAGVTQSPTHLIKTRGQQATLRCSPISGHTSVYWYQQALGLGLQFLLWYDEGEERNRGNFPPRFSGRQFPNYSSELNVNALELEDSALYLCASSLGTDHSNQPQHFGDGTRLSIL.

This chain links TRBV4-2 with TRBJ2-1; 11 bases align to TRBD2. CDR3 length equals 16 residues. The germline V gene encodes CDR1 LGHNA and CDR2 YNFKEQ. J was trimmed by 8 bases and V by 3 bases; bases with no gene match: 9. CDR3 region: CASSHPSSGGMDEQFF. The CDR3 DNA reads TGTGCCAGCAGCCACCCTTCTAGCGGGGGGATGGATGAGCAGTTCTTC.

The V gene is TRBV5-6, the J gene TRBJ2-4, with a weak D call TRBD1 (6 bases). V was cut by 4 bases and J by 0 bases, with 14 bases left in between. The CDR3 has 16 amino acids. Germline CDR1 is SGHDT and CDR2 is YYEEEE. CDR3 DNA: TGTGCCAGCAGCCAACGGACAGCCCTAGCCAAAAACATTCAGTACTTC. This sequence encodes CASSQRTALAKNIQYF. Together with reference TRBV5-6 and TRBJ2-4, the CDR3 gives the full variable domain: DAGVTQSPTHLIKTRGQQVTLRCSPKSGHDTVSWYQQALGQGPQFIFQYYEEEERQRGNFPDRFSGHQFPNYSSELNVNALLLGDSALYLCASSQRTALAKNIQYFGAGTRLSVL.

This clonotype was seen a handful of times. This chain connects TRBV7-9 to TRBJ2-1; D is possibly TRBD2 (6 bases). The CDR3 length is 21 residues. The ends were cut back, 1 base at V and 12 bases at J, with 37 bases in the middle. Per germline, CDR1 SEHNR and CDR2 FQNEAQ (reference sequence). As DNA, the CDR3 is TGTGCCAGCAGCTTAGGTACCTACAGGAGGGCCCCTAGCGATCCACACCCAGGGCAGTTCTTC. It encodes CASSLGTYRRAPSDPHPGQFF. Supplemented by reference TRBV7-9 and TRBJ2-1, the full variable domain reads DTGVSQNPRHKITKRGQNVTFRCDPISEHNRLYWYRQTLGQGPEFLTYFQNEAQLEKSRLLSDRFSAERPKGSFSTLEIQRTEQGDSAMYLCASSLGTYRRAPSDPHPGQFFGPGTRLTVL.

The J gene is TRBJ1-1, the V gene TRBV5-4; D possibly corresponds to TRBD1 (5 bases). Germline V gene lookup returns CDR1 SGHNT and CDR2 YYREEE (reference sequence). The length of the CDR3 is 14 residues. The germline V and J ends were trimmed by 0 bases and 1 base, with 7 bases remaining between them. CDR3 protein: CASSLGGGNTEAFF. The CDR3 DNA reads TGTGCCAGCAGCTTGGGGGGCGGGAACACTGAAGCTTTCTTT.

This sequence joins TRBV19 and TRBJ1-1; no firm D call. Germline values: CDR1 LNHDA, CDR2 SQIVND (reference sequence). The length of the CDR3 is 14 residues. Deletions cut 5 bases from V and 6 bases from J, with 16 bases between. DNA of the CDR3: TGTGCCAGTAGTCCCGTCCCCCAAGGAGCTGAAGCTTTCTTT. Translating it yields CASSPVPQGAEAFF.

V usage is TRBV2 and J usage is TRBJ1-5; 7 nucleotides align to TRBD1. CDR1 is SNHLY and CDR2 is FYNNEI in the germline V gene. The CDR3 is 13 amino acids. J lost 7 bases, V lost 7 bases, and 7 bases had no gene match. The CDR3 here is CASTGQNIQPQHF. CDR3 coding DNA: TGTGCCAGCACGGGACAGAATATCCAGCCCCAGCATTTT.

This clonotype appeared a few times. The V call is TRBV20-1, the J call TRBJ1-2; D remains ambiguous. The CDR3 is made up of 13 amino acids. V was cut by 1 base and J by 3 bases, with 9 bases left in between. Germline lookup yields CDR1 DFQATT and CDR2 SNEGSKA (reference sequence). CDR3 sequence: CSARGTGDYGYTF. The CDR3 nucleotides are TGCAGTGCTAGAGGGACTGGGGACTATGGCTACACCTTC.

The chain is built from TRBV2 and TRBJ1-5; possibly TRBD1 for D (6 bases). V gave up 6 bases and J gave up 1 base, with 10 bases separating them. Germline values: CDR1 SNHLY, CDR2 FYNNEI. There are 14 residues in the CDR3. The CDR3 spells CASRQGLSNQPQHF. Here the CDR3 DNA reads TGTGCCAGCAGGCAGGGGTTAAGCAATCAGCCCCAGCATTTT.

This clonotype has just a few counts. This rearrangement joins TRBV19 to TRBJ1-2; 11 positions agree with TRBD1. The CDR3 is made up of 15 amino acids. CDR1 is LNHDA and CDR2 is SQIVND in the germline V gene (reference sequence). The V segment lost 4 bases and the J segment 7 bases; nucleotides outside the gene matches: 8. The DNA of the CDR3 is TGTGCCAGTAGTAGCTGGGACAGGGGGGTACTTGGCTACACCTTC. It is translated as CASSSWDRGVLGYTF.

This clonotype has only a few counts. The rearrangement links TRBV6-1 to TRBJ1-5, with D hard to call. Germline V gives CDR1 MNHNS, CDR2 SASEGT. The CDR3 has 13 amino acids. Trimming removed 5 bases at V and 2 bases at J, with 7 bases between. CDR3 sequence reads: CASSHIRNQPQHF. The CDR3 nucleotides are TGTGCCAGCAGTCACATTCGCAATCAGCCCCAGCATTTT.

The rearrangement links TRBV4-2 to TRBJ2-1; TRBD2 might be the D (6 bases). Per the germline V gene, CDR1 is LGHNA and CDR2 is YNFKEQ. The length of the CDR3 is 14 residues. Trimming stripped 4 bases from V and 7 bases from J, with 14 bases between. CDR3 coding DNA: TGTGCCAGCAGCCCGACCTGGGACTTTAATGAGCAGTTCTTC. It specifies CASSPTWDFNEQFF.

V usage is TRBV27 and J usage is TRBJ2-5; no reliable D call. The CDR3 is 16 residues long. Germline-derived CDR1 and CDR2 are MNHEY and SMNVEV (reference sequence). The ends were cut back, 6 bases at V and 4 bases at J, with 21 bases in the middle. CDR3 loop: CASSLLFGSGTETQYF. CDR3 coding DNA: TGTGCCAGCAGCCTCTTATTTGGATCGGGCACAGAGACCCAGTACTTC.

This chain joins TRBV7-2 and TRBJ2-3, with TRBD2 identical over 10 bases. V trimming: 3 bases; J trimming: 2 bases; junction bases outside the gene matches: 5. The CDR3 loop spans 16 amino acids. Germline V lookup: CDR1 SGHTA, CDR2 FQGNSA. The CDR3 is CASSFRLAGDTDTQYF. The DNA of the CDR3 is TGTGCCAGCAGCTTTAGGCTAGCGGGAGACACAGATACGCAGTATTTT.

The chain joins TRBV20-1 to TRBJ2-3; D gene ambiguous. CDR3 length equals 14 residues. CDR1 is DFQATT, CDR2 SNEGSKA, per germline (reference sequence). The V and J ends lost 5 bases and 0 bases respectively, with 12 bases between them. CDR3 loop: CSAGQVASTDTQYF. The CDR3 DNA is TGCAGTGCTGGCCAGGTCGCTAGCACAGATACGCAGTATTTT.